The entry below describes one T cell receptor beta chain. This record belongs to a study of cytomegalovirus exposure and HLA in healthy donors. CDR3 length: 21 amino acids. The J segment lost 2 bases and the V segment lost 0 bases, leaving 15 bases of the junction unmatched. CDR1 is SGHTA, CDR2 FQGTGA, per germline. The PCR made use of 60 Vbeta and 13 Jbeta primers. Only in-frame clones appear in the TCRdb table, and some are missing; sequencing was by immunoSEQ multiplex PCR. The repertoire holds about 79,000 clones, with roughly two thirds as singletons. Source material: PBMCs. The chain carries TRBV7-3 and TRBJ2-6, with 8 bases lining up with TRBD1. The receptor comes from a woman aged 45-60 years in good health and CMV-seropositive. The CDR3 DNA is TGTGCCAGCAGCTTAACTGGGAGGACAGGGAGGCCCCTTGCTGGGGCCAACGTCCTGACTTTC. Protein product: CASSLTGRTGRPLAGANVLTF.